The following is a T cell receptor (beta chain) sequence with its context. Its target is unknown. This entry comes from a study of cytomegalovirus exposure and HLA in healthy donors. Healthy bone marrow donors formed the donor group. The V gene's germline CDR1 is LNHNV and CDR2 YYDKDF (reference sequence). The J segment lost 8 bases and the V segment lost 0 bases, leaving 6 bases of the junction unmatched. This CDR3 region has 17 residues. Vbeta (60) and Jbeta (13) primers were used in the PCR. Assay: immunoSEQ multiplex PCR; the TCRdb copy retains only in-frame clones and omits some. Among about 160,000 clones, 70% to 85% were seen once, and the ten largest hold under 2.5%. Whole-study results and caveats: In a later analysis, an Asian-associated ancestry cluster reportedly showed fewer N-insertions than the roughly 730-donor mean.

The chain links TRBV15 to TRBJ2-2; the match to TRBD2 covers 13 bases. The sequenced sample was PBMCs. The source of this sequence is a man aged 35 to 55 in good health and CMV-seronegative. CDR3 loop: CATSRDPSGLAGGELFF. The DNA for the CDR3 is TGTGCCACCAGCAGAGATCCTTCGGGACTAGCGGGGGGGGAGCTGTTTTTT.